The 18 T cell receptor beta chains given below trace back to one sample, sequenced in a study of cytomegalovirus exposure and HLA in healthy donors. Repertoires were generated with immunoSEQ multiplex PCR, while TCRdb's copy carries only in-frame clones and drops some. The data show approximately 160,000 clones, about 88% seen once. Sequencing was performed on PBMCs. The receptors were sampled from a woman between 18 and 29 years old in good health and CMV-seropositive.

The chain uses TRBV15 and TRBJ1-5, with unresolved D. Trimming removed 5 bases at V and 8 bases at J, with 19 bases between. CDR3 length equals 15 residues. Per the germline V gene, CDR1 is LNHNV and CDR2 is YYDKDF (reference sequence). The CDR3 nucleotides read TGTGCCACCAGCCACGGCGACACCACGGTGGAGCCCCAGCATTTT. Encoded protein: CATSHGDTTVEPQHF. Drawing the rest from reference TRBV15 and TRBJ1-5, the complete variable domain is DAMVIQNPRYQVTQFGKPVTLSCSQTLNHNVMYWYQQKSSQAPKLLFHYYDKDFNNEADTPDNFQSRRPNTSFCFLDIRSPGLGDTAMYLCATSHGDTTVEPQHFGDGTRLSIL.

This chain connects TRBV10-3 to TRBJ2-2, with 9 bases fitting TRBD1. This CDR3 is built from 14 residues. With 6 bases clipped from V and 5 bases from J, the junction kept 4 bases outside the gene matches. Germline loops: CDR1 ENHRY, CDR2 SYGVKD. The CDR3 reads CAIRGQGGTGELFF. CDR3 DNA: TGTGCCATCAGGGGACAGGGAGGAACCGGGGAGCTGTTTTTT.

CDR3 sequence: CASSRQGNEGAFF. CDR3 nucleotide sequence: TGCGCCAGCAGCCGACAGGGGAACGAGGGGGCTTTCTTT. The chain links TRBV4-1 to TRBJ1-1; 8 bases line up with TRBD1. The CDR3 sequence is 13 residues long. J was trimmed by 11 bases and V by 4 bases; bases with no gene match: 9. The germline CDR1 and CDR2 sequences are MGHRA and YSYEKL.

This clone was seen a handful of times. V usage is TRBV6-1 and J usage is TRBJ2-1; D is perhaps TRBD2 (6 bases). Germline loops: CDR1 MNHNS, CDR2 SASEGT. The CDR3 runs to 15 residues. The V end was cut by 0 bases, the J end by 0 bases, with 6 bases between. The CDR3 nucleotides are TGTGCCAGCAGTGAAGCGGGAGGCTCCTACAATGAGCAGTTCTTC. It yields the protein CASSEAGGSYNEQFF.

The sample holds one count of this clone. The chain uses TRBV6-1 and TRBJ1-2, with 7 bases aligning to TRBD1. V was clipped by 6 bases and J by 8 bases; unmatched bases: 9. Germline-derived CDR1 and CDR2 are MNHNS and SASEGT. The CDR3 is made up of 13 amino acids. The CDR3: CASRGQSIDGYTF. The CDR3 region has the DNA TGTGCCAGCAGGGGACAGAGTATTGACGGCTACACCTTC.

The V call is TRBV7-6, the J call TRBJ2-5, with TRBD1 matching over 10 bases. V trimming: 5 bases; J trimming: 4 bases; junction bases outside the gene matches: 7. Per germline, CDR1 SGHVS and CDR2 FNYEAQ. CDR3 length equals 15 residues. In DNA form, the CDR3 reads TGTGCCAGCAGCGCGACGGACAGGGGGATAGAGACCCAGTACTTC. Its translation: CASSATDRGIETQYF.

The genes are TRBV6-5 and TRBJ2-7; TRBD2 matches 13 bases. The V gene end was trimmed by 5 bases and the J gene end by 5 bases; junction bases not matched to a gene: 0. There are 13 residues in the CDR3. The germline V gene has CDR1 MNHEY and CDR2 SVGAGI. Here the CDR3 reads CASSGTSGNEQYF. CDR3 nucleotide sequence: TGTGCCAGCAGTGGGACTAGCGGGAACGAGCAGTACTTC.

The V and J genes are TRBV5-1 and TRBJ2-5, with 10 bases aligning to TRBD1. The CDR3 extends over 15 amino acids. The V segment lost 4 bases and the J segment 4 bases; nucleotides outside the gene matches: 7. Germline values: CDR1 SGHRS, CDR2 YFSETQ. The CDR3, as DNA: TGCGCCAGCAGCGTGTCCCGGGACAGGGGAGAGACCCAGTACTTC. Its protein product is CASSVSRDRGETQYF.

The V call is TRBV20-1, the J call TRBJ2-7; TRBD2 agrees at 7 bases. From germline, CDR1 is DFQATT and CDR2 SNEGSKA (reference sequence). The V and J ends lost 2 bases and 6 bases, in that order; junction bases with no gene match: 1. The CDR3 length is 11 residues. Here the CDR3 reads CSARWGGEQYF. The CDR3 DNA sequence: TGCAGTGCTAGATGGGGGGGCGAGCAGTACTTC.

CDR3 in amino acids: CASSSGLAIMGELFF. DNA of the CDR3: TGCGCCAGCAGCAGCGGACTAGCCATTATGGGGGAGCTGTTTTTT. The chain recombines TRBV5-1 with TRBJ2-2; 8 bases match TRBD2. Germline-derived CDR1 and CDR2 are SGHRS and YFSETQ. This CDR3 region has 15 residues. V shed 4 bases, J shed 8 bases, and the junction held 10 bases outside the gene matches.

The V call is TRBV5-1, the J call TRBJ2-1; D possibly corresponds to TRBD2 (5 bases). V lost 0 bases, J lost 6 bases, and 10 bases lay in between. Germline-derived CDR1 and CDR2 are SGHRS and YFSETQ. This CDR3 region has 14 residues. The CDR3 loop reads CASSLAVSVNEQFF. The CDR3 DNA reads as TGCGCCAGCAGCTTGGCCGTTAGCGTCAATGAGCAGTTCTTC.

The V call is TRBV28, the J call TRBJ2-3; TRBD2 agrees at 12 bases. V lost 7 bases to trimming and J lost 6 bases; unmatched junction nucleotides: 11. Germline V gene data show CDR1 as MDHEN and CDR2 as SYDVKM. The CDR3 length is 16 residues. The CDR3 nucleotides are TGTGCCAGCACCTTCCCAGAGGGACTAGCGGGTGATACGCAGTATTTT. Its protein product is CASTFPEGLAGDTQYF. Supplemented by reference TRBV28 and TRBJ2-3, the full variable domain reads DVKVTQSSRYLVKRTGEKVFLECVQDMDHENMFWYRQDPGLGLRLIYFSYDVKMKEKGDIPEGYSVSREKKERFSLILESASTNQTSMYLCASTFPEGLAGDTQYFGPGTRLTVL.

The genes are TRBV7-2 and TRBJ2-5; tentatively, D is TRBD2 (6 bases). In germline, CDR1 is SGHTA, CDR2 FQGNSA. This CDR3 is 13 amino acids long. The germline V and J ends were trimmed by 6 bases and 5 bases, with 13 bases remaining between them. CDR3 amino acids: CASSLAGRETQYF. CDR3 nucleotides: TGTGCCAGCAGTCTGGCGGGGAGGGAGACCCAGTACTTC.

The rearrangement joins TRBV5-1 to TRBJ2-3, with 13 bases that match TRBD2. The germline V gene has CDR1 SGHRS and CDR2 YFSETQ. This CDR3 is 16 amino acids long. The junction had 3 bases not matched to a gene; V was cut back by 4 bases and J by 1 base. CDR3 loop: CASSRTSGSRTDTQYF. The CDR3 coding sequence is TGCGCCAGCAGCAGGACTAGCGGGAGCCGCACAGATACGCAGTATTTT.

V and J are TRBV15 and TRBJ2-2, with 12 bases fitting TRBD2. Germline V CDR1 and CDR2: LNHNV, YYDKDF (reference sequence). V was clipped by 2 bases and J by 6 bases; unmatched bases: 4. This CDR3 spans 16 amino acids. The CDR3 DNA follows: TGTGCCACCAGCAGAAGACTAGCGGGAGCCCCCGGGGAGCTGTTTTTT. Its translation: CATSRRLAGAPGELFF.

V is TRBV30 and J is TRBJ1-3; no definite D call. Germline values: CDR1 GTSNPN, CDR2 SVGIG (reference sequence). The V gene lost 3 bases and the J gene lost 8 bases, with 20 bases spanning the gap. This CDR3 spans 15 amino acids. CDR3 bases: TGTGCCTGGAGAGTACATCGGGGAACCACAGACACCATATATTTT. It specifies CAWRVHRGTTDTIYF.

This chain links TRBV9 with TRBJ1-2; D perhaps matches TRBD1 (5 bases). V lost 0 bases, J lost 8 bases, and 8 bases lay in between. Germline-derived CDR1 and CDR2 are SGDLS and YYNGEE. This CDR3 is built from 12 residues. The CDR3 is CASSVERGGYTF. CDR3 sequence (DNA): TGTGCCAGCAGCGTAGAAAGGGGCGGCTACACCTTC.

The chain uses TRBV19 and TRBJ2-2; D unresolved. CDR3 length: 14 amino acids. The V end was cut by 3 bases, the J end by 1 base, with 6 bases between. Germline V CDR1 and CDR2: LNHDA, SQIVND (reference sequence). This CDR3 is CASSIPMNTGELFF. CDR3 coding DNA: TGTGCCAGTAGTATTCCTATGAACACCGGGGAGCTGTTTTTT.